This T cell receptor (beta chain) was captured in a study of control samples from healthy donors and cancer patients. Using immunoSEQ multiplex PCR, the repertoire was profiled, and TCRdb retains in-frame clones only, with some absent. Found here are tens of thousands of clones, roughly four fifths of them singletons; the top ten hold over 7.5%. This clone was counted at least ten times. The ends were cut back, 5 bases at V and 6 bases at J, with 10 bases in the middle. In germline, CDR1 is MNHEY, CDR2 SVGAGI. This CDR3 is 12 amino acids long. Sequenced sample: blood. This sequence originates from a woman aged 60-70 years in good health. V gene TRBV6-5 combines with J gene TRBJ1-1; D is undetermined. The CDR3 sequence: CASSPGSAEAFF. The CDR3 DNA follows: TGTGCCAGCAGTCCAGGTAGTGCTGAAGCTTTCTTT.